This T cell receptor (beta chain) was recorded in a study of CD8 T cells in Susac syndrome. Reverse transcription of roughly 0.5 to 1 ug RNA was carried out with random hexamers. Multiplex PCR with immunoSEQ amplified the TCR beta CDR3 across 54 Vbeta and 13 Jbeta. MiXCR, applied by TCRdb to the immunoSEQ multiplex PCR reads, yields one record per CDR3 protein. The repertoire includes about 240,000 distinct CDR3 sequences, less than 96% of them detected once, and approximately 0.094% sits in the top ten. The sequenced sample was CD4+ T cells from PBMCs. This TCR came from a human donor with Susac syndrome.

The CDR3: CASSLEDFPNTEAFF. As DNA, the CDR3 is TGTGCCAGCAGTTTGGAAGATTTTCCGAACACTGAAGCTTTCTTT. This chain links TRBV28 with TRBJ1-1; D unresolved. The CDR3 extends over 15 amino acids. CDR1 and CDR2 from the germline V gene are MDHEN and SYDVKM. Between the trimmed V and J ends, which lost 3 bases and 1 base, there was a span of 12 bases.